This T cell receptor (beta chain) originates from a study of T cell responses to AZD1222 COVID-19 vaccine. V was clipped by 2 bases and J by 9 bases, with 14 bases between them. Germline V gene lookup returns CDR1 ENHRY and CDR2 SYGVKD. The CDR3 totals 13 residues. Findings and caveats of the study: Clonal diversity was possibly underestimated; the donors were predominantly white British and more often female.

Concerning this clone itself: Its antigen remains unknown.

Only in-frame clones appear in the TCRdb table, and some are missing; sequencing was by immunoSEQ multiplex PCR. The data contain 95,000 to 110,000 clones, around 92% of them seen just once; the ten biggest clones take up approximately 8.9%. The V call is TRBV10-3, the J call TRBJ2-7; no clear D. This clonotype was obtained from an adult who received the AZD1222 COVID-19 vaccine. The starting material was peripheral blood, obtained 28 days after the second AZD1222 dose. CDR3 nucleotide sequence: TGTGCCATCAGTGAGCCACCGACCTGGGGGCAGTACTTC. This translates into CAISEPPTWGQYF.